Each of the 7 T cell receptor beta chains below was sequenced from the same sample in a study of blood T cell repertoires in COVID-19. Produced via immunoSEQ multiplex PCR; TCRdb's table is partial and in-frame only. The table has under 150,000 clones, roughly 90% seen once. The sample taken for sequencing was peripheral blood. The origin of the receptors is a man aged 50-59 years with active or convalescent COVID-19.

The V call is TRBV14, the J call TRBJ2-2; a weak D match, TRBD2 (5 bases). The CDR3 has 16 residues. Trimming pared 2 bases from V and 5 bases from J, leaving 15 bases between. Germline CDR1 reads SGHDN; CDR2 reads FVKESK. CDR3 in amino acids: CASSQLLSRTTGELFF. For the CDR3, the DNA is TGTGCCAGCAGCCAACTCCTTAGTCGGACTACCGGGGAGCTGTTTTTT. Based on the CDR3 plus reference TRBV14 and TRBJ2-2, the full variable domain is EAGVTQFPSHSVIEKGQTVTLRCDPISGHDNLYWYRRVMGKEIKFLLHFVKESKQDESGMPNNRFLAERTGGTYSTLKVQPAELEDSGVYFCASSQLLSRTTGELFFGEGSRLTVL.

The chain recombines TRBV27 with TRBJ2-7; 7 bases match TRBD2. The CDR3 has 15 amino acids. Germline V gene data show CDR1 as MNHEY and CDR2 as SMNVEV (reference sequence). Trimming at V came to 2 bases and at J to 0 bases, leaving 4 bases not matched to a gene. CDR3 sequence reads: CASSLRTSSSYEQYF. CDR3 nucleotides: TGTGCCAGCAGTTTAAGGACTAGTAGCTCCTACGAGCAGTACTTC.

The CDR3 DNA reads as TGCGCCACCACAGGAACTAGCGGGAGCAATGAGCAGTTCTTC. It translates to CATTGTSGSNEQFF. The chain is built from TRBV5-1 and TRBJ2-1; 11 bases are shared with TRBD2. In germline, CDR1 is SGHRS, CDR2 YFSETQ. This CDR3 spans 14 amino acids. V shed 9 bases and J 6 bases; nucleotides not matched to a gene: 8.

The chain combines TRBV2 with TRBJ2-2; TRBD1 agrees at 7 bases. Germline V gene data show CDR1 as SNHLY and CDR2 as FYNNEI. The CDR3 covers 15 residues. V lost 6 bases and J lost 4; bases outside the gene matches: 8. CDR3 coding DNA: TGTGCCAGCAGCGGAGGACAGGCCATCACCGGGGAGCTGTTTTTT. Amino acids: CASSGGQAITGELFF.

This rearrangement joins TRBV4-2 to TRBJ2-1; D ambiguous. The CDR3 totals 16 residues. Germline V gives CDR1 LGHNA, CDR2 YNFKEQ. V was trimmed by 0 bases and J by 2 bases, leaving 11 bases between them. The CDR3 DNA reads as TGTGCCAGCAGCCAAGATATGCGCGGAACCTACAATGAGCAGTTCTTC. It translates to CASSQDMRGTYNEQFF.

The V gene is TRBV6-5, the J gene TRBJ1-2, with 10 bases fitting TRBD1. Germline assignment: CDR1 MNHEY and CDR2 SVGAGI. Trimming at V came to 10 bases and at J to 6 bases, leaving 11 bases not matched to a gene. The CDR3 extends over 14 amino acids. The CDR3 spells CANKLRDRGDGYTF. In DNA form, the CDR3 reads TGTGCCAACAAACTCCGGGACAGGGGAGATGGCTACACCTTC.

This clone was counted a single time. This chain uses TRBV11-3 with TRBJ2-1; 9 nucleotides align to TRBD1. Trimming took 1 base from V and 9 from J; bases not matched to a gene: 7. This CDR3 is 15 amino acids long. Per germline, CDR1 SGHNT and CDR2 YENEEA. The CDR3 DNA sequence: TGTGCCAGCAGCTTAGTGGGACAGGGATTGGGTGAGCAGTTCTTC. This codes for CASSLVGQGLGEQFF.